Sequencing of this T cell receptor beta chain was carried out in a study of high-grade serous ovarian cancer treatment subgroups. Study-level findings and limits: Clonal relatedness tracked neoantigen level, and by trend copy number and mutation load.

Of note for this clone: Its antigen is undetermined.

Sequenced by immunoSEQ multiplex PCR; TCRdb stores in-frame clones only, minus some. The table has about 15,000 clones, 70% to 90% seen once; the top ten hold about 6.3%. The tumor samples were collected prior to definitive surgery or chemotherapy. Trimming took off 6 bases at V and 2 bases at J, with 13 bases between the two ends. The CDR3 length is 14 residues. The germline V gene encodes CDR1 SGHAT and CDR2 FQNNGV. V usage is TRBV11-2 and J usage is TRBJ1-1; a possible D gene is TRBD1 (5 bases). The clonotype was recovered from a human donor with high-grade serous ovarian cancer. The sample was tumor tissue. CDR3 loop: CASSPVQGNTEAFF. The CDR3 bases are TGTGCCAGCAGTCCCGTCCAGGGAAACACTGAAGCTTTCTTT.